This T cell receptor (beta chain) was captured in a study of control samples from healthy donors and cancer patients (dated by TCRdb to about 2020). The receptor library was made with the immunoSEQ multiplex PCR assay. This is the immuneACCESS table as TCRdb keeps it, with only in-frame sequences that have V and J called. A part of the clones is gone; compared with another copy, unresolved V genes explain less than half, and the rest is unexplained. Counted in this sample were 120,000 or so clones; almost 95% of them appeared once. The ten largest clonotypes hold 0.5% to 0.7% of the sample. With respect to this clone: The specificity of this receptor is unknown. No base quality values were provided; no much bigger clone lies one nucleotide off.

Trimming removed 7 bases from V and 5 bases from J, leaving 16 bases between the germline ends. Measured from the cysteine to the phenylalanine, the CDR3 is 13 residues long. CDR3 DNA only is kept here, 39 bases in frame from base 1. The germline V gene gives CDR1 as SGHDT and CDR2 as YYEEEE. The material sequenced was PBMCs. The origin of this receptor is a man older than 75 with head and neck cancer. Here the chain combines TRBV5-6 and TRBJ2-7; the D gene assignment is ambiguous. The nucleotide sequence is TGTGCCAGCTCACGTTTCGGATACCACGAGCAGTACTTC. The translation is CASSRFGYHEQYF. Here the CDR3 is joined to the reference TRBV5-6 and TRBJ2-7 genes, and the full variable domain is: DAGVTQSPTHLIKTRGQQVTLRCSPKSGHDTVSWYQQALGQGPQFIFQYYEEEERQRGNFPDRFSGHQFPNYSSELNVNALLLGDSALYLCASSRFGYHEQYFGPGTRLTVT.